These 28 T cell receptor beta chains share one sample of origin, sequenced in a study of T cell responses to AZD1222 COVID-19 vaccine. Repertoires were generated with immunoSEQ multiplex PCR, while TCRdb's copy carries only in-frame clones and drops some. The data show under 60,000 clones, with about 80% seen just once and roughly a tenth held by the top ten. The sequences come from peripheral blood, collected on day 0 of AZD1222 vaccination. The receptors originated from an adult in good health.

The gene calls are TRBV5-1 and TRBJ1-1; no clear D. CDR3 length: 14 residues. Per germline, CDR1 SGHRS and CDR2 YFSETQ. V lost 4 bases and J 0 bases, leaving 10 bases between the germline ends. The CDR3 loop reads CASSVGSMNTEAFF. In nucleotides, the CDR3 is TGCGCCAGCAGCGTCGGCAGCATGAACACTGAAGCTTTCTTT.

The chain has TRBV24-1 and TRBJ2-1, with D perhaps matching TRBD2 (6 bases). Germline V CDR1 and CDR2: KGHDR, SFDVKD. V was shortened by 3 bases and J by 9 bases, with 17 bases between the two germline ends. This CDR3 spans 15 amino acids. CDR3 region: CATSDPAELAAEQFF. DNA of the CDR3: TGTGCCACCAGTGATCCAGCTGAACTAGCAGCTGAGCAGTTCTTC.

This clone came up a few times. The genes are TRBV5-8 and TRBJ2-2, with a possible D match to TRBD1 (5 bases). Germline V gives CDR1 SGHTS, CDR2 YDEGEE. The V end lost 0 bases, the J end lost 12 bases, and 12 bases lay between the germline ends. The CDR3 loop spans 13 amino acids. CDR3 in amino acids: CASSLGPLGQLFF. CDR3 DNA sequence: TGTGCCAGCAGCTTGGGCCCCCTGGGGCAGCTGTTTTTT. The full variable domain, with the rest looked up from reference TRBV5-8 and TRBJ2-2, is EAGVTQSPTHLIKTRGQQATLRCSPISGHTSVYWYQQALGLGLQFLLWYDEGEERNRGNFPPRFSGRQFPNYSSELNVNALELEDSALYLCASSLGPLGQLFFGEGSRLTVL.

The genes are TRBV5-1 and TRBJ2-2; TRBD2 might be the D (5 bases). With 0 bases removed from V and 7 bases from J, the gap between germline ends came to 10 bases. This CDR3 spans 14 amino acids. Germline loops: CDR1 SGHRS, CDR2 YFSETQ. The chain's CDR3 is CASSLAGFGGELFF. CDR3 coding DNA: TGCGCCAGCAGCTTGGCGGGGTTCGGCGGGGAGCTGTTTTTT.

The chain recombines TRBV18 with TRBJ2-1; unclear D gene. CDR1 and CDR2 from the germline V gene are KGHSH and LQKENI. This CDR3 is 15 amino acids long. With 4 bases removed from V and 3 bases from J, the gap between germline ends came to 13 bases. CDR3 region: CASSQQKSLYNEQFF. As DNA, the CDR3 is TGTGCCAGCTCACAACAGAAATCCCTCTACAATGAGCAGTTCTTC.

The chain carries TRBV10-3 and TRBJ1-5; no definite D call. Trimming removed 0 bases from V and 3 bases from J, with 12 bases in between. Germline CDR1 and CDR2: ENHRY and SYGVKD. CDR3 length: 16 residues. The CDR3 is CAISESGSADNQPQHF. The CDR3 bases are TGTGCCATCAGTGAGTCAGGTTCGGCAGACAATCAGCCCCAGCATTTT.

This chain uses TRBV11-2 with TRBJ1-2; D is unclear. This CDR3 region has 12 residues. Germline assignment: CDR1 SGHAT and CDR2 FQNNGV. V lost 5 bases and J lost 5, with 9 bases in between. The CDR3 coding sequence is TGTGCCAGCAGCACCGTTAGGTATGGCTACACCTTC. It yields the protein CASSTVRYGYTF.

This clone appeared a single time. The V gene is TRBV7-2, the J gene TRBJ1-1; 7 bases align to TRBD1. The CDR3 is made up of 15 amino acids. Per the germline V gene, CDR1 is SGHTA and CDR2 is FQGNSA. V trimming: 2 bases; J trimming: 4 bases; junction bases outside the gene matches: 7. This CDR3 reads CASSLLQGVGTEAFF. The CDR3 DNA follows: TGTGCCAGCAGCTTACTTCAGGGGGTGGGCACTGAAGCTTTCTTT.

This rearrangement joins TRBV3-1 (or the pseudogene TRBV3-2) to TRBJ2-4; no definite D call. Germline CDR1 LGHDT, CDR2 YNNKEL (reference sequence). The CDR3 is 14 residues long. V was shortened by 8 bases and J by 0 bases, with 11 bases between the two germline ends. CDR3 in DNA: TGTGCCAGCGGAAGGACGGTAGCCAAAAACATTCAGTACTTC. Protein sequence: CASGRTVAKNIQYF.

The chain links TRBV5-4 to TRBJ2-7, with 7 bases lining up with TRBD1. V gave up 4 bases and J gave up 0 bases; unmatched junction bases: 4. In germline, CDR1 is SGHNT, CDR2 YYREEE (reference sequence). The length of the CDR3 is 14 residues. The CDR3 coding sequence is TGTGCCAGCAGCACAGGGGAGAGCTCCTACGAGCAGTACTTC. This codes for CASSTGESSYEQYF.

This rearrangement joins TRBV12-3 or TRBV12-4 to TRBJ2-5; D possibly corresponds to TRBD1 (6 bases). V lost 6 bases to trimming and J lost 4 bases, with 12 bases between them. The CDR3 totals 13 residues. This chain's CDR3 is CASSSQTGETQYF. The CDR3 DNA sequence: TGTGCCAGCAGCTCCCAGACAGGAGAGACCCAGTACTTC.

The chain has TRBV5-1 and TRBJ2-3; D is perhaps TRBD2 (5 bases). Deletions cut 1 base from V and 6 bases from J, with 12 bases between. CDR1 and CDR2 (germline): SGHRS, YFSETQ. This CDR3 is built from 14 residues. This CDR3 is CASSLSGSGDTQYF. The CDR3 nucleotides are TGCGCCAGCAGCTTGAGTGGGAGTGGCGATACGCAGTATTTT.

CDR3 amino acids: CASSQLTGVYGYTF. As DNA, the CDR3 is TGTGCCAGCAGCCAACTTACAGGGGTCTATGGCTACACCTTC. The chain couples TRBV4-2 to TRBJ1-2; 7 nucleotides align to TRBD1. V dropped 2 bases and J dropped 4; count of bases not matched to a gene: 4. Germline-derived CDR1 and CDR2 are LGHNA and YNFKEQ. The CDR3 is 14 amino acids.

This sequence joins TRBV7-2 and TRBJ2-1; D not resolved. V was trimmed by 4 bases and J by 6 bases, leaving 10 bases between them. Germline CDR1 and CDR2: SGHTA and FQGNSA. This CDR3 has 13 amino acids. CDR3 protein: CASSSSLGNEQFF. CDR3 in DNA: TGTGCCAGCAGCTCCTCTTTGGGCAATGAGCAGTTCTTC.

The genes are TRBV28 and TRBJ1-4; D uncertain. This CDR3 comprises 15 residues. Per the germline V gene, CDR1 is MDHEN and CDR2 is SYDVKM. V shed 6 bases and J shed 0 bases, with 11 bases lying between them. This CDR3 is CASRVQGTTNEKLFF. Here the CDR3 DNA reads TGTGCCAGCAGGGTTCAAGGCACAACTAATGAAAAACTGTTTTTT.

The chain uses TRBV14 and TRBJ2-7; D remains unclear. Germline V lookup: CDR1 SGHDN, CDR2 FVKESK. V was clipped by 1 base and J by 1 base, with 8 bases between them. The CDR3 extends over 14 amino acids. CDR3 amino acids: CASSQGVRSYEQYF. As DNA, the CDR3 is TGTGCCAGCAGCCAAGGGGTGAGGTCCTACGAGCAGTACTTC.

The chain recombines TRBV6-1 with TRBJ1-1; 9 nucleotides align to TRBD1. Losses at the gene ends were 6 bases for V and 0 bases for J; bases not matched to a gene: 5. CDR1 is MNHNS, CDR2 SASEGT, per germline. CDR3 length: 15 residues. The CDR3 bases are TGTGCCAGCAGGGGGACAGGGAGAATGAACACTGAAGCTTTCTTT. It encodes CASRGTGRMNTEAFF.

In this sample, this clone turned up a few times. The V gene is TRBV5-1, the J gene TRBJ1-3, with a tentative D call TRBD1 (5 bases). Trimming removed 3 bases at V and 4 bases at J, with 8 bases between. Germline loops: CDR1 SGHRS, CDR2 YFSETQ. This CDR3 is built from 13 residues. The CDR3 DNA follows: TGCGCCAGCAGCTCTCGGACAGGAAACACCATATATTTT. It encodes CASSSRTGNTIYF.

In this sample, this clone turned up a few times. The genes are TRBV27 and TRBJ2-7; TRBD1 aligns across 9 bases. This CDR3 comprises 14 residues. V shed 4 bases and J 3 bases; nucleotides not matched to a gene: 4. The germline V gene has CDR1 MNHEY and CDR2 SMNVEV (reference sequence). CDR3 region: CASSYGQGLYEQYF. As DNA, the CDR3 is TGTGCCAGCAGTTACGGACAGGGGCTCTACGAGCAGTACTTC.

The chain joins TRBV7-8 to TRBJ2-3; D unresolved. CDR1 is SGHVS and CDR2 is FQNEAQ in the germline V gene. Trimming took 3 bases from V and 1 from J, leaving 5 bases between them. The CDR3 length is 13 residues. CDR3 in amino acids: CASSFLGTDTQYF. The CDR3, as DNA: TGTGCCAGCAGCTTTTTAGGCACAGATACGCAGTATTTT.

The chain joins TRBV21-1 to TRBJ2-7; TRBD2 is the table's D call and was not checked against the DNA. TRBV21-1 is termed a pseudogene. This CDR3 has 14 amino acids. The chain's CDR3 is CASSIPHGTYEQYF. CDR3 nucleotides: TGTGCCAGCAGCATCCCGCACGGGACCTACGAGCAGTACTTC.

The chain recombines TRBV9 with TRBJ2-1; D may be TRBD1 or TRBD2 (5 bases each). V shed 0 bases and J shed 3 bases, with 31 bases lying between them. CDR1 is SGDLS and CDR2 is YYNGEE in the germline V gene. This CDR3 contains 22 residues. CDR3 loop: CASSVGISRGTGRSRGYNEQFF. The CDR3 coding sequence is TGTGCCAGCAGCGTAGGTATCTCGCGTGGAACAGGCCGCTCGAGGGGCTACAATGAGCAGTTCTTC. Combining the CDR3 with reference TRBV9 and TRBJ2-1 gives the whole variable domain DSGVTQTPKHLITATGQRVTLRCSPRSGDLSVYWYQQSLDQGLQFLIQYYNGEERAKGNILERFSAQQFPDLHSELNLSSLELGDSALYFCASSVGISRGTGRSRGYNEQFFGPGTRLTVL.

The gene calls are TRBV10-3 and TRBJ1-1; D might be TRBD1 (5 bases). Germline V lookup: CDR1 ENHRY, CDR2 SYGVKD. CDR3 size: 15 residues. V was trimmed by 2 bases and J by 5 bases, leaving 15 bases between them. CDR3: CAISEAPGGETEAFF. The DNA of the CDR3 is TGTGCCATCAGTGAGGCGCCGGGGGGTGAGACTGAAGCTTTCTTT.

The sample holds one count of this clone. The rearrangement links TRBV23-1 to TRBJ1-5, with 8 bases matching TRBD1. TRBV23-1 is recorded as an ORF, its role being uncertain. The CDR3 extends over 17 amino acids. V was clipped by 3 bases and J by 3 bases; unmatched bases: 10. The CDR3 reads CASSQYRGYSNNQPQHF. The CDR3 DNA sequence: TGCGCCAGCAGTCAGTACAGGGGGTATTCCAACAATCAGCCCCAGCATTTT.

The J gene is TRBJ2-1, the V gene TRBV24-1; 8 bases match TRBD2. This CDR3 spans 18 amino acids. The J segment lost 1 base and the V segment lost 0 bases, leaving 7 bases of the junction unmatched. CDR1 and CDR2 from the germline V gene are KGHDR and SFDVKD. CDR3 in DNA: TGTGCCACCAGTGATTTGTACGGCGCGGGAGGTTCCTACAATGAGCAGTTCTTC. As protein: CATSDLYGAGGSYNEQFF.

The chain is built from TRBV5-5 and TRBJ1-3; perhaps TRBD1 as D (5 bases). V lost 6 bases and J 2 bases, leaving 15 bases between the germline ends. This CDR3 is built from 15 residues. Per germline, CDR1 SGHKS and CDR2 YYEKEE (reference sequence). The CDR3 sequence: CASTGGLGTGNTIYF. CDR3 DNA: TGTGCCAGCACCGGGGGTCTAGGGACTGGAAACACCATATATTTT.

The rearrangement links TRBV24-1 to TRBJ2-1, with TRBD2 matching over 8 bases. This CDR3 is built from 16 residues. Germline V lookup: CDR1 KGHDR, CDR2 SFDVKD. The V and J ends lost 3 bases and 10 bases, in that order; junction bases with no gene match: 13. The CDR3 nucleotides read TGTGCCACCAGTGATGGGTCACTAACGGGGGGGCAGGAGCAGTTCTTC. Translating gives CATSDGSLTGGQEQFF.

This clone has just one count. The chain's CDR3 is CATSDQGYTGELFF. The CDR3 region has the DNA TGTGCCACCAGTGATCAGGGTTATACCGGGGAGCTGTTTTTT. This rearrangement joins TRBV24-1 to TRBJ2-2; tentative D call: TRBD1 (5 bases). V lost 3 bases, J lost 5 bases, and 9 bases lay in between. Germline-derived CDR1 and CDR2 are KGHDR and SFDVKD. This CDR3 region has 14 residues.